This entry lists 12 T cell receptor beta chains sequenced from one sample in a study of blood T cell repertoires in COVID-19. Sequencing was performed with immunoSEQ multiplex PCR; in TCRdb, only in-frame clones are kept and a portion is missing. The data show about 210,000 clones, with about 81% seen just once and around 9.2% held by the top ten. Sequenced sample: PBMCs or T cells enriched from blood (not recorded which). The receptor set was obtained from a man aged 35 to 55 who had recovered from COVID-19.

This clone turned up a few times. The CDR3 nucleotides are TGTGCCAGCAGCTTGTTCAGGGGGTCCTACGAGCAGTACTTC. Protein sequence: CASSLFRGSYEQYF. V usage is TRBV5-4 and J usage is TRBJ2-7; 7 nucleotides match TRBD1. The CDR3 length is 14 residues. CDR1 and CDR2 from the germline V gene are SGHNT and YYREEE (reference sequence). V shed 1 base, J shed 1 base, and the junction held 2 bases outside the gene matches. The variable domain in full, with the rest retrieved from reference TRBV5-4 and TRBJ2-7, is ETGVTQSPTHLIKTRGQQVTLRCSSQSGHNTVSWYQQALGQGPQFIFQYYREEENGRGNFPPRFSGLQFPNYSSELNVNALELDDSALYLCASSLFRGSYEQYFGPGTRLTVT.

This CDR3 is CASSLAGGLDEQFF. The CDR3, as DNA: TGTGCCAGCAGCTTAGCGGGAGGTTTGGATGAGCAGTTCTTC. The chain employs TRBV5-4 and TRBJ2-1; 9 bases fit TRBD2. Germline V gene lookup returns CDR1 SGHNT and CDR2 YYREEE (reference sequence). V trimming: 2 bases; J trimming: 8 bases; junction bases outside the gene matches: 5. The CDR3 sequence is 14 residues long.

The chain couples TRBV5-1 to TRBJ1-2; TRBD1 is a possible D gene (6 bases). Trimming cost V 2 bases and J 4 bases, with 18 bases left between them. This CDR3 comprises 16 residues. Per germline, CDR1 SGHRS and CDR2 YFSETQ. Written as DNA, the CDR3 is TGCGCCAGCAGCTTTACTACAGGGACGGGGATCTATGGCTACACCTTC. Its protein is CASSFTTGTGIYGYTF. The full variable domain, in which reference TRBV5-1 and TRBJ1-2 provide the parts outside the CDR3, is KAGVTQTPRYLIKTRGQQVTLSCSPISGHRSVSWYQQTPGQGLQFLFEYFSETQRNKGNFPGRFSGRQFSNSRSEMNVSTLELGDSALYLCASSFTTGTGIYGYTFGSGTRLTVV.

This chain joins TRBV5-1 and TRBJ1-5; 10 nucleotides line up with TRBD1. V lost 4 bases to trimming and J lost 2 bases; unmatched junction nucleotides: 12. Germline-derived CDR1 and CDR2 are SGHRS and YFSETQ. This CDR3 comprises 18 residues. CDR3 sequence (DNA): TGCGCCAGCAGCCCGGGACAGGGGTCGGGTATGGGCAATCAGCCCCAGCATTTT. It is translated as CASSPGQGSGMGNQPQHF.

This chain connects TRBV19 to TRBJ2-5, with D possibly TRBD2 on 6 matching bases. From germline, CDR1 is LNHDA and CDR2 SQIVND (reference sequence). There are 16 residues in the CDR3. V was trimmed by 7 bases and J by 2 bases, leaving 20 bases between them. CDR3 sequence reads: CASTPRGSGGQETQYF. The CDR3 DNA follows: TGTGCCAGTACCCCCCGAGGGAGCGGAGGGCAAGAGACCCAGTACTTC.

The chain employs TRBV19 and TRBJ2-1; TRBD1 matches 7 bases. The V gene end was trimmed by 10 bases and the J gene end by 2 bases; junction bases not matched to a gene: 11. This CDR3 is 15 amino acids long. CDR1 LNHDA and CDR2 SQIVND come from the germline V gene (reference sequence). CDR3 bases: TGTGCCACAGGGCCGGGACAGTTTACCTACAATGAGCAGTTCTTC. Translating it yields CATGPGQFTYNEQFF.

The chain uses TRBV9 and TRBJ2-7; the match to TRBD1 covers 9 bases. Germline assignment: CDR1 SGDLS and CDR2 YYNGEE. CDR3 length equals 15 residues. After removal of 4 bases from V and 6 bases from J, the junction contained 11 bases not matched to a gene. The CDR3 DNA sequence: TGTGCCAGCAGCCTAAGGACAGGGGCGAAGGGCGAGCAGTACTTC. It encodes CASSLRTGAKGEQYF.

The V and J genes are TRBV6-5 and TRBJ2-7, with 7 bases lining up with TRBD1. Germline V lookup: CDR1 MNHEY, CDR2 SVGAGI. The CDR3 totals 16 residues. Trimming took 0 bases from V and 1 from J; bases not matched to a gene: 6. The CDR3 loop reads CASSYSGGALSYEQYF. Written as DNA, the CDR3 is TGTGCCAGCAGTTACTCAGGGGGCGCATTATCCTACGAGCAGTACTTC.

Note on this clone: One end of the junction is discordant with germline, which a read error may explain. The rearrangement joins TRBV6-1 to TRBJ1-5; 10 nucleotides line up with TRBD1. CDR1 MNHNS and CDR2 SASEGT come from the germline V gene. This CDR3 is 14 amino acids long. Written as DNA, the CDR3 is TGTGCCAGCAGAGAAGGACAGGGGGGTCAGCCCCAGCATTTT. This sequence encodes CASREGQGGQPQHF.

J is TRBJ1-5 and V is TRBV5-1, with D possibly matching TRBD1 (5 bases). The CDR3 length is 15 residues. The germline V and J ends were trimmed by 4 bases and 4 bases, with 15 bases remaining between them. The V gene's germline CDR1 is SGHRS and CDR2 YFSETQ. CDR3 amino acids: CASSREPGGNQPQHF. In DNA, the CDR3 is TGCGCCAGCAGCCGAGAGCCGGGGGGAAATCAGCCCCAGCATTTT.

This clone was found a few times. The chain combines TRBV7-3 with TRBJ2-2; 7 nucleotides match TRBD2. V lost 5 bases and J lost 2; bases outside the gene matches: 5. The CDR3 spans 15 residues. Per germline, CDR1 SGHTA and CDR2 FQGTGA. CDR3: CASSETSRNTGELFF. The DNA of the CDR3 is TGTGCCAGCAGCGAGACTAGCCGCAACACCGGGGAGCTGTTTTTT.

This clone has more than one count but fewer than ten. This chain uses TRBV12-5 with TRBJ2-3; a weak D match, TRBD2 (6 bases). The ends were cut back, 4 bases at V and 7 bases at J, with 9 bases in the middle. This CDR3 has 12 residues. Germline V gene sequence: CDR1 LGHNT, CDR2 FRNRAP. The CDR3 nucleotides read TGTGCTAGTGGTTGGGGGGATTATACGCAGTATTTT. Its translation is CASGWGDYTQYF.